This T cell receptor (beta chain) comes out of a study of regulatory T cells in long-lasting Graves disease. Relying on iRepertoire HTBI primers and Arm-PCR of CDR3 regions, the team built TCR beta libraries. TCRdb redid the calling of the multiplex PCR reads with MiXCR, one entry per CDR3 protein. The top ten clones hold 7% to 9% of a sample with hundreds of thousands of distinct CDR3 sequences, roughly a fifth of them seen once. General study findings and limits: Persistent disease preferred TRBV28, TRBJ1-2 and TRBJ2-5; new disease, TRBV20-1 and TRBJ2-1.

The table lists this clonotype with a few counts. Its antigen is unidentified. Time point denoted: persistent/refractory GD, antithyroid drugs over 5 years with positive TRAb. Construction of the TCR library relied on RNA isolated from PBMCs. By American Thyroid Association guidelines, Graves' disease was diagnosed in the cohort. A volume of 9 to 9.5 milliliters of peripheral blood was collected in EDTA tubes. The CDR3 length is 15 residues. Germline CDR1 reads DFQATT; CDR2 reads SNEGSKA (reference sequence). With V trimmed by 5 bases and J by 10 bases, 14 bases remained unmatched. Here the sequenced sample was peripheral blood mononuclear cells (PBMCs), taken when the disease was refractory, from a patient treated with antithyroid drugs. The TCR comes from a female donor with Graves disease. This sequence joins TRBV20-1 and TRBJ1-6, with 7 nucleotides matching TRBD1. CDR3 in amino acids: CSAPSQTGDSSPLHF. As DNA, the CDR3 is TGCAGTGCTCCTTCCCAAACAGGGGACAGCTCACCCCTCCACTTT.